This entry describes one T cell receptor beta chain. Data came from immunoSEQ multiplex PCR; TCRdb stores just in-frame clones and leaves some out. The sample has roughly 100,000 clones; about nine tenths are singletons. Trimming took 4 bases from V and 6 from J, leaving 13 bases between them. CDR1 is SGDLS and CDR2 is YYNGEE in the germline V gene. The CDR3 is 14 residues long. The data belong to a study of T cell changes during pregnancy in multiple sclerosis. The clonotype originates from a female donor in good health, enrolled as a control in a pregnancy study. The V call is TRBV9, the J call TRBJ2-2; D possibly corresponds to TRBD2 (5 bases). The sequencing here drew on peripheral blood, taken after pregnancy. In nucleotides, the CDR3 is TGTGCCAGCAGCACAGACCCCGGGGCCGGGGAGCTGTTTTTT. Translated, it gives CASSTDPGAGELFF.